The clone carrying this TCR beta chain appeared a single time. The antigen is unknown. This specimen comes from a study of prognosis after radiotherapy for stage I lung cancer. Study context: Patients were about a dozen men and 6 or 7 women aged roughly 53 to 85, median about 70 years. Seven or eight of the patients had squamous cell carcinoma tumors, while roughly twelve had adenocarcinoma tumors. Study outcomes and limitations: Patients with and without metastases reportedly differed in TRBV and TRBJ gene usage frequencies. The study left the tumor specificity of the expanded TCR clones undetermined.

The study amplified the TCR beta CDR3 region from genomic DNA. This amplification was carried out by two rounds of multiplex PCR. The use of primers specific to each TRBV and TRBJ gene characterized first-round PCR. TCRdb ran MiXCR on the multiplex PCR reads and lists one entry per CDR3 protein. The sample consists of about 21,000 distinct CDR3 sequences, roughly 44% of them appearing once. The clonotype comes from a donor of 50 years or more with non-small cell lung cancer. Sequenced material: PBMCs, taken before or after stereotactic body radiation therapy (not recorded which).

CDR3 in DNA: TGTGCCGGCGGCCTGGGGGTCGTTGAGCAGTTCTTC. Its protein is CAGGLGVVEQFF. The gene calls are TRBV27 and TRBJ2-1; D tentatively fits TRBD1 or TRBD2 (5 bases each). This CDR3 comprises 12 residues. In germline, CDR1 is MNHEY, CDR2 SMNVEV (reference sequence). V was clipped by 11 bases and J by 9 bases, with 17 bases between them.